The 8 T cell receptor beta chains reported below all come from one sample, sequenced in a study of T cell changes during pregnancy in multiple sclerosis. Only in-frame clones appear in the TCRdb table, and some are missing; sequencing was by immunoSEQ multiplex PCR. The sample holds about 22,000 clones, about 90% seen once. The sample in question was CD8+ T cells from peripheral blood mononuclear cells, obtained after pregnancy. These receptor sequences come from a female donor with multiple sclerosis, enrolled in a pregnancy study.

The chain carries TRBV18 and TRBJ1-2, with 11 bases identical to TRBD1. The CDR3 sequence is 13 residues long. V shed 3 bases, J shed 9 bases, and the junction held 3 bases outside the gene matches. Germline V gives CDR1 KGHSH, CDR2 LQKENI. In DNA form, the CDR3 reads TGTGCCAGCTCACCGGACAGGGGGCGAAGCTACACCTTC. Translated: CASSPDRGRSYTF.

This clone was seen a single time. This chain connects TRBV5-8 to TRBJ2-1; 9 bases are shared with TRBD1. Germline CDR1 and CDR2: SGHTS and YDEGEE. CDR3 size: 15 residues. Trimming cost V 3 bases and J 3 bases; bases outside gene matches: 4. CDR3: CASSYDRGGYNEQFF. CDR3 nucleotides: TGTGCCAGCAGCTACGACAGGGGGGGCTACAATGAGCAGTTCTTC.

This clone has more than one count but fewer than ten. CDR3 sequence: CASSPTNRESAFF. The CDR3 DNA is TGTGCCAGCAGCCCGACCAACAGGGAGTCGGCTTTCTTT. This chain joins TRBV11-2 and TRBJ1-1; perhaps TRBD1 as D (6 bases). CDR1 SGHAT and CDR2 FQNNGV come from the germline V gene. V lost 5 bases to trimming and J lost 11 bases, with 18 bases between them. This CDR3 has 13 residues.

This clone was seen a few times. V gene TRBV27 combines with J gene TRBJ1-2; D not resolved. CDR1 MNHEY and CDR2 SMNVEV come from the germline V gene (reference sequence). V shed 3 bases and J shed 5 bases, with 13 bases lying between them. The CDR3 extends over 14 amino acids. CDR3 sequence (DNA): TGTGCCAGCAGTTTTACTAGGACCGCATATGGCTACACCTTC. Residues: CASSFTRTAYGYTF.

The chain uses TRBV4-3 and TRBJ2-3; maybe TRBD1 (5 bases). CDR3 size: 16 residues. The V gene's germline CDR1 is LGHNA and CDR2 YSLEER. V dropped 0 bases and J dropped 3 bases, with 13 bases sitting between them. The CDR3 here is CASSQEIGRVTDTQYF. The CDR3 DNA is TGCGCCAGCAGCCAAGAGATCGGCAGGGTTACAGATACGCAGTATTTT.

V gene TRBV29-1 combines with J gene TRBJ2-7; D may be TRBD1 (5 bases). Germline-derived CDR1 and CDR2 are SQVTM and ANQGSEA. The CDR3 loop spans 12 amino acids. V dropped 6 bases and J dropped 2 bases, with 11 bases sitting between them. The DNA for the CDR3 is TGCAGCGTCGCGACAGAAACCTACGAGCAGTACTTC. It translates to CSVATETYEQYF.

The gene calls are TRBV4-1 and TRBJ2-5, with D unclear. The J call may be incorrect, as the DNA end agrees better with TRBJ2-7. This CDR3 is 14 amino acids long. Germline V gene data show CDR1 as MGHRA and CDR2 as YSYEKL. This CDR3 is CASSQDIWAHEQYF. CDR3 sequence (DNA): TGCGCCAGCAGCCAAGATATTTGGGCCCACGAGCAGTACTTC.

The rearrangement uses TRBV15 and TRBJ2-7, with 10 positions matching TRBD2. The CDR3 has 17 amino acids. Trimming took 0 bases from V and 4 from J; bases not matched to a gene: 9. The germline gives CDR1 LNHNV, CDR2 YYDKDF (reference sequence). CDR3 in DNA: TGTGCCACCAGCAGAGACGCGAGAGCGGGAGGGCCGTACGAGCAGTACTTC. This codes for CATSRDARAGGPYEQYF.